The 2 T cell receptor beta chains below all came from one sample that was sequenced in a study of blood T cell repertoires in COVID-19. Produced via immunoSEQ multiplex PCR; TCRdb's table is partial and in-frame only. The sample lists roughly 200,000 clones, approximately 85% occurring once. Sequencing was carried out using peripheral blood. Source of these receptors: a human donor with active or convalescent COVID-19. The donor label of this sample is uncertain.

The V and J genes are TRBV2 and TRBJ1-5; weak D call: TRBD1 (5 bases). Trimming removed 6 bases at V and 0 bases at J, with 12 bases between. Germline V CDR1 and CDR2: SNHLY, FYNNEI. This CDR3 is 15 amino acids long. The CDR3 loop reads CASSETAFSNQPQHF. Written as DNA, the CDR3 is TGTGCCAGCAGCGAGACAGCTTTTAGCAATCAGCCCCAGCATTTT.

The chain has TRBV5-6 and TRBJ2-1; the match to TRBD2 covers 16 bases. This CDR3 region has 18 residues. Trimming took 4 bases from V and 6 from J; bases not matched to a gene: 10. Germline V gene data show CDR1 as SGHDT and CDR2 as YYEEEE. In DNA, the CDR3 is TGTGCCAGCAGCCAGGGACTAGCGGGGGGGCCGCGGAGCAATGAGCAGTTCTTC. This translates into CASSQGLAGGPRSNEQFF.